This entry lists 2 T cell receptor beta chains sequenced from one sample in a study of shared clonotypes between healthy human individuals. This table comes from immunoSEQ multiplex PCR, and its TCRdb copy is limited to in-frame clones, with some not included. The sample holds roughly 1,500,000 clones, 98% seen once. Specimen: naive CD4+ T cells sorted from blood. The subset was: CD45RA+ positively selected. The receptors come from a man aged 30-40 years in good health.

Notes on this clone: Here the CDR3 omits its conserved ending phenylalanine or tryptophan, so a read error is the likely source. The DNA is omitted, as the CDR3 cannot be located on it reliably, and the CDR3 follows TCRdb's listing. This chain uses TRBV11-3 with TRBJ2-7. Germline V lookup: CDR1 SGHNT, CDR2 YENEEA. The CDR3 adds up to 12 amino acids, both ends counted. CDR3 sequence reads: CASSLDLTAPRA.

The genes are TRBV5-8 and TRBJ2-7; 8 bases fit TRBD1. This CDR3 is built from 15 residues. V shed 4 bases, J shed 4 bases, and the junction held 10 bases outside the gene matches. Germline values: CDR1 SGHTS, CDR2 YDEGEE. In DNA form, the CDR3 reads TGTGCCAGCAGCCCACCCGGGACAGGAGTATACGAGCAGTACTTC. Translation: CASSPPGTGVYEQYF.